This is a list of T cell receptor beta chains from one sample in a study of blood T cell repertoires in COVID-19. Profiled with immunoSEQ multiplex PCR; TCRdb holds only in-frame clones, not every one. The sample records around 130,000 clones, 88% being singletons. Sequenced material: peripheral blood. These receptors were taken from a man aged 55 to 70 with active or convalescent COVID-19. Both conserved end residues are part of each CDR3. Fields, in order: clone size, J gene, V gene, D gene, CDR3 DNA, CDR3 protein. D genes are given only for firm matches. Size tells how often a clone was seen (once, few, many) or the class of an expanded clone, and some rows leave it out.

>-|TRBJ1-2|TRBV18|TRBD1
TGTGCCAGCTCACTAGGTCCCGGGACAGGGGACGGCTACACCTTC
CASSLGPGTGDGYTF
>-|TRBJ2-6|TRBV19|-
TGTGCCAGTCTAGATCGGAGCTCTGGGGCCAACGTCCTGACTTTC
CASLDRSSGANVLTF
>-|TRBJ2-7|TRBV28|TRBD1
TGTGCCAGCAGTACACCGGGACAGGGCATCTCCGAGCAGTACTTC
CASSTPGQGISEQYF
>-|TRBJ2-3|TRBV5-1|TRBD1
TGCGCCAGCAGCTTTGAGGGGGCTAGCACAGATACGCAGTATTTT
CASSFEGASTDTQYF
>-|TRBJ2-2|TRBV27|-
TGTGCCAGCACAAAGACAAAATTCAACACCGGGGAGCTGTTTTTT
CASTKTKFNTGELFF
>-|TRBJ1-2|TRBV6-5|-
TGTGCCAGCAGAACTTACAGGGATAAAGGCTACACCTTC
CASRTYRDKGYTF
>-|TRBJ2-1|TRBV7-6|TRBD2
TGTGCCAGCAGTGGTGTGGCGGGAGTAGTTTTGAATGAGCAGTTCTTC
CASSGVAGVVLNEQFF
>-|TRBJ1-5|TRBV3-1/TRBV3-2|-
TGTGCCAGCAGCCAAGATAGGGGGGGACATAGCAATCAGCCCCAGCATTTT
CASSQDRGGHSNQPQHF
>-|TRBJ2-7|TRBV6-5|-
TGTGCCAGCAGTAGAGGACACCAGAGCTCCTACGAGCAGTACTTC
CASSRGHQSSYEQYF
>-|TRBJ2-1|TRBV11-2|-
TGTGCCAGCAGCTTCCGCAGGGGGAGGAATGAGCAGTTCTTC
CASSFRRGRNEQFF
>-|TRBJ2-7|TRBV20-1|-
TGCAGTGCTAGTAGGTCAGGGGCCCTCTACGAGCAGTACTTC
CSASRSGALYEQYF
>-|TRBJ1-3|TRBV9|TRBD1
TGTGCCAGCAGCGCCGGACAGGGGGCGGGAAACACCATATATTTT
CASSAGQGAGNTIYF
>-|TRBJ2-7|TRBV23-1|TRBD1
TGCGCCAGCAGTCAATCGACAGGGGGCATCTACGAGCAGTACTTC
CASSQSTGGIYEQYF
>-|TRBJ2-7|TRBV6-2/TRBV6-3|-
TGTGCCAGCAGTCGCTCAGGAGGAGATTTCTCCTACGAGCAGTACTTC
CASSRSGGDFSYEQYF
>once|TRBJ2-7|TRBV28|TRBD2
TGTGCCAGCAATGGCGGGAGGCACTACGAGCAGTACTTC
CASNGGRHYEQYF
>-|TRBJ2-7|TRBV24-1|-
TGTGCCACCAGTGATCCCGGGACAACCTACGAGCAGTACTTC
CATSDPGTTYEQYF
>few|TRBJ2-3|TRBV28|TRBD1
TGTGCCAGCCGGACAGGGGGCACAGATACGCAGTATTTT
CASRTGGTDTQYF
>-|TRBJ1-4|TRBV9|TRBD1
TGTGCCAGCAGTCCGACAGGGACCACAACTAATGAAAAACTGTTTTTT
CASSPTGTTTNEKLFF
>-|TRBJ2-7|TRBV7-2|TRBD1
TGTGCCAGCAGCTTAAGAGACAGGGGACGTGACGAGCAGTACTTC
CASSLRDRGRDEQYF
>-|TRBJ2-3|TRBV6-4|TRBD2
TGTGCCAGCAGTGACTCGATACTAGCGGGAGGGCCCACAGATACGCAGTATTTT
CASSDSILAGGPTDTQYF
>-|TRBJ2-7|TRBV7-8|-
TGTGCCAGCAGCTTACACCGACTAGGTTCCTACGAGCAGTACTTC
CASSLHRLGSYEQYF
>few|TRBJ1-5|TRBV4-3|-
TGCGCCAGCAGCCAAGATGTAGGGGCCACGGCCCAGCATTTT
CASSQDVGATAQHF
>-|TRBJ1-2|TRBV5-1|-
TGCGCCAGCAGCCTGGCGTTTTCATCTACCTATGGCTACACCTTC
CASSLAFSSTYGYTF
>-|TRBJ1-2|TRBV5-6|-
TGTGCCAGCAGCTTGTGGTCAGGGACTAACTATGGCTACACCTTC
CASSLWSGTNYGYTF
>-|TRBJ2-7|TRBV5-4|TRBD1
TGTGCCAGCAGCGTGGGACAGGGGGTGTCATTCTACGAGCAGTACTTC
CASSVGQGVSFYEQYF
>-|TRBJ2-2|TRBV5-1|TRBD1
TGCGCCAGCCGGAGGGCGGGACAGGGGAACACCGGGGAGCTGTTTTTT
CASRRAGQGNTGELFF
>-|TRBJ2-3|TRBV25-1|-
TGTGCCAGCAGTCCCGGCAGGGGTTCAGATACGCAGTATTTT
CASSPGRGSDTQYF
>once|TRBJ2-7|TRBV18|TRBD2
TGTGCCAGCTCCCCAAAGCCCACAGGGGGCACTAGCGGGAGGAGCTACGAGCAGTACTTC
CASSPKPTGGTSGRSYEQYF
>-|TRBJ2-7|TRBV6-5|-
TGTGCCAGCAGTTCCCTGGACAGCTACGAGCAGTACTTC
CASSSLDSYEQYF
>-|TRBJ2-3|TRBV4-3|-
TGCGCCAGCAGCCAACTCGGGAGTCGCACAGATACGCAGTATTTT
CASSQLGSRTDTQYF
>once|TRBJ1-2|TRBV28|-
TGTGCCAGCAGTTTCACCCCGACGGAGAACTATGGCTACACCTTC
CASSFTPTENYGYTF
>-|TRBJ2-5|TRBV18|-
TGTGCCAGCTCCTACAGCTACCAAGAGACCCAGTACTTC
CASSYSYQETQYF
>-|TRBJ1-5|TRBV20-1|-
TGCAGTGCTAGTTTAGGGGTTGCCAATCAGCCCCAGCATTTT
CSASLGVANQPQHF
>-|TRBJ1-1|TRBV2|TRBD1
TGTGCCAGCAGTGACGGGACAGGGATACCTGAAGCTTTCTTT
CASSDGTGIPEAFF
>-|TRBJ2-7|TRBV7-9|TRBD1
TGTGCCAGCAGCTCCGGGACAGGGAGAAACGAGCAGTACTTC
CASSSGTGRNEQYF
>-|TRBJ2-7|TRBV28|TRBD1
TGTGCCAGCAGCGAGAATACAGGGGTCCCCCACGAGCAGTACTTC
CASSENTGVPHEQYF
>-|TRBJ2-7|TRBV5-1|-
TGCGCCAGCAGCTTGGCGTCTGGAGGGGACTCCTACGAGCAGTACTTC
CASSLASGGDSYEQYF
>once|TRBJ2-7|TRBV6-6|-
TGTGCCAGCACCTACGGGCGGACAATCAACGAGCAGTACTTC
CASTYGRTINEQYF
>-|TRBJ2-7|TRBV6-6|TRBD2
TGTGCCAGCAGTTACTCCGGGACTAGTTCCTACGAGCAGTACTTC
CASSYSGTSSYEQYF
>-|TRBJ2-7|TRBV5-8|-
TGTGCCAGCAGCTCGGAATCAGGGTCTAGTCGATACGAGCAGTACTTC
CASSSESGSSRYEQYF
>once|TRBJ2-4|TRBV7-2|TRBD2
TGTGCCAGCAGCTCCATAGCGGGAGGAAACATTCAGTACTTC
CASSSIAGGNIQYF
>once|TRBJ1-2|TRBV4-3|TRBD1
TGCGCCAGCAGCCAAGACGGGACAGTTAACTATGGCTACACCTTC
CASSQDGTVNYGYTF
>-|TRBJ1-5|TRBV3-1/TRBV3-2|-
TGTGCCAGCAGCCAATCAGGGATCGGCAATCAGCCCCAGCATTTT
CASSQSGIGNQPQHF
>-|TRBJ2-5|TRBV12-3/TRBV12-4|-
TGTGCCAGCAGTTTTGGGCAGGCGGAGACCCAGTACTTC
CASSFGQAETQYF
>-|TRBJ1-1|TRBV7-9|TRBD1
TGTGCCAGCAGCCTTACTCCGGGACAGGGGGCCCCTGAAGCTTTCTTT
CASSLTPGQGAPEAFF
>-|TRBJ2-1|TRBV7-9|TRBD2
TGTGCCAGCAGCTTCGTCCCGGGACTAGTTACAAATGAGCAGTTCTTC
CASSFVPGLVTNEQFF
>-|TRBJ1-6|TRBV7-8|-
TGTGCCAGCAGCTTAGACAGTGGCAATTCACCCCTCCACTTT
CASSLDSGNSPLHF
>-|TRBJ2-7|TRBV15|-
TGTGCCACCAGCAGAGATCAATCACAGTACTTC
CATSRDQSQYF
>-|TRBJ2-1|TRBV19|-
TGTGCCAGTAGTGCGTTCGGGGGAGAAGGTGAGCAGTTCTTC
CASSAFGGEGEQFF
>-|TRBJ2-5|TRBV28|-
TGTGCCAGCAGTTTACGTTCGGGTCCGACCCAGTACTTC
CASSLRSGPTQYF
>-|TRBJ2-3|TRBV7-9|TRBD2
TGTGCCAGCAGGGGGGCTAGCGGGAGCACAGATACGCAGTATTTT
CASRGASGSTDTQYF